A single sample is the source of the 25 T cell receptor beta chains below, sequenced in a study of tumor and adjacent non-tumor tissue in lung cancer. Three rounds of nested PCR, following a modified ARM-PCR protocol, produced the TCRbeta library. TCRdb reprocessed the multiplex PCR reads via MiXCR and lists one record per CDR3 protein. The table lists 65,000 to 70,000 distinct CDR3 sequences, just under 60% of them singletons. The template was RNA from unsorted bulk tissue. Sample: lung tumor tissue. All receptors derive from a man in his forties or fifties with non-small cell lung cancer.

The chain recombines TRBV20-1 with TRBJ2-7; no reliable D call. Germline loops: CDR1 DFQATT, CDR2 SNEGSKA (reference sequence). V was trimmed by 0 bases and J by 1 base, leaving 16 bases between them. This CDR3 is 16 amino acids long. The CDR3 sequence is CSARDYMTLVSYEQYF. CDR3 DNA: TGCAGTGCTAGAGATTACATGACACTGGTTTCCTACGAGCAGTACTTC.

This clonotype is a singleton in its sample. This CDR3 is missing its conserved last phenylalanine or tryptophan, likely due to a read error. CDR3 protein: CASIPSGMENTGELFL. The CDR3 nucleotides read TGCGCCAGCATCCCTAGCGGGATGGAGAACACCGGGGAGCTGTTTTTG. The V and J genes are TRBV10-2 and TRBJ2-2, with 9 positions matching TRBD2. After removal of 7 bases from V and 1 base from J, the junction contained 7 bases not matched to a gene. The germline CDR1 and CDR2 sequences are WSHSY and SAAADI. The CDR3 sequence is 16 residues long.

This clonotype has at least ten counts. The chain carries TRBV2 and TRBJ1-4, with a weak D call TRBD1 (6 bases). The length of the CDR3 is 15 residues. Trimming pared 7 bases from V and 4 bases from J, leaving 16 bases between. In germline, CDR1 is SNHLY, CDR2 FYNNEI. The CDR3 here is CASKVATGVNEKLFF. CDR3 nucleotides: TGTGCCAGCAAAGTAGCGACAGGCGTTAATGAAAAACTGTTTTTT.

For this clonotype: The final CDR3 position lacks the conserved phenylalanine or tryptophan, pointing to a likely read error. This chain uses TRBV25-1 with TRBJ2-7, with D perhaps TRBD1 or TRBD2 (5 bases each). The ends were cut back, 1 base at V and 9 bases at J, with 7 bases in the middle. Germline V CDR1 and CDR2: MGHDK, SYGVNS. CDR3 length: 11 residues. The CDR3 DNA is TGTGCCAGCAGTGAATGGGGGTGGCAGTACTTA. Translating gives CASSEWGWQYL.

Notes on this clonotype: The conserved closing phenylalanine or tryptophan is absent in this CDR3, likely reflecting a read error. The chain combines TRBV29-1 with TRBJ2-6, with no clear D. This CDR3 spans 14 amino acids. Germline V gene data show CDR1 as SQVTM and CDR2 as ANQGSEA. The CDR3 here is CCVVELGGANVLTS. The CDR3, as DNA: TGCTGTGTTGTAGAGCTCGGGGGGGCCAACGTCCTGACTTCC.

V usage is TRBV29-1 and J usage is TRBJ1-2; TRBD1 agrees at 7 bases. Germline lookup yields CDR1 SQVTM and CDR2 ANQGSEA. V trimming: 6 bases; J trimming: 7 bases; junction bases outside the gene matches: 14. The CDR3 is made up of 14 amino acids. CDR3 coding DNA: TGCAGCGTCAAAACGGGACAGTGGGCGAGTGGCTACACCTTC. This codes for CSVKTGQWASGYTF.

This clonotype was seen a few times. Sequence at one end of the junction differs from germline and may be a read error. V is TRBV7-9 and J is TRBJ1-2; 9 bases match TRBD1. This CDR3 region has 14 residues. The V gene's germline CDR1 is SEHNR and CDR2 FQNEAQ (reference sequence). The CDR3 DNA sequence: TGTGCCTGCAGCTTAGGACAGGGGAACTATGGCTACACCTTC. This translates into CACSLGQGNYGYTF.

This clonotype was picked up a small number of times. No conserved phenylalanine or tryptophan is present at the end of the CDR3, so a read error is the likely explanation. The gene calls are TRBV29-1 and TRBJ2-1; D possibly corresponds to TRBD1 (6 bases). Looked up from germline, CDR1 is SQVTM and CDR2 is ANQGSEA. The CDR3 is 14 residues long. Trimming shortened V by 8 bases and J by 0 bases, and 14 bases separated the two germline ends. CDR3 in DNA: TGCAGCCTTTATCAACAGGGCTCCTACAATGAGCAGTTCCTC. Residues: CSLYQQGSYNEQFL.

A word on this clonotype: This clone may be a read error of a much larger clone one base away. The CDR3 loop reads CASSHAWGGETQYF. In nucleotides, the CDR3 is TGCGCCAGCAGCCATGCTTGGGGGGGAGAGACCCAGTACTTC. V usage is TRBV4-1 and J usage is TRBJ2-5; 7 bases align to TRBD2. The CDR3 is made up of 14 amino acids. The trim removed 3 bases at V and 4 bases at J, leaving 5 bases unmatched. From germline, CDR1 is MGHRA and CDR2 YSYEKL.

Concerning this clonotype: The limits of the CDR3 on the DNA are not certain, so only TCRdb's listed CDR3 is given. The gene calls are TRBV6-5 and TRBJ2-1; the table's D call TRBD1 went unverified against the DNA. Germline V gene lookup returns CDR1 MNHEY and CDR2 SVGAGI. The length of the CDR3 is 15 amino acids, counting both ends. CDR3 loop: CASILGGGSYNEQLF.

A word on this clonotype: Germline is not matched at one junction end, which may reflect a read error. The chain recombines TRBV11-2 with TRBJ1-2; a possible D gene is TRBD1 (5 bases). This CDR3 has 15 residues. The V gene's germline CDR1 is SGHAT and CDR2 FQNNGV. The CDR3 loop is CARSSSGGGSYGDTF. The CDR3 bases are TGTGCCAGGAGCTCATCGGGGGGAGGGAGCTATGGCGACACCTTC.

This clonotype was counted ten times or more. The rearrangement joins TRBV10-3 to TRBJ2-1, with 9 bases aligning to TRBD1. This CDR3 region has 15 residues. Germline V gene sequence: CDR1 ENHRY, CDR2 SYGVKD. Losses at the gene ends were 0 bases for V and 8 bases for J; bases not matched to a gene: 5. The DNA of the CDR3 is TGTGCCATCAGTGAGTCCCGGGACAGGGTACATGAGCAGTTCTTC. This codes for CAISESRDRVHEQFF.

V gene TRBV5-1 combines with J gene TRBJ1-6; TRBD1 is a possible D gene (6 bases). Between the trimmed V and J ends, which lost 4 bases and 9 bases, there was a span of 11 bases. Germline V lookup: CDR1 SGHRS, CDR2 YFSETQ. The CDR3 is 13 residues long. The CDR3, as DNA: TGCGCCAGCAGCCGGGACATTACTTCACCCCTCCACTTT. Protein: CASSRDITSPLHF.

Concerning this clonotype itself: A read error may be the cause here, since a much bigger clone is one base away. The J gene is TRBJ2-5, the V gene TRBV12-3 or TRBV12-4; either TRBD1 or TRBD2 may fit D (5 bases each). Trimming removed 4 bases at V and 3 bases at J, with 27 bases between. CDR3 length: 19 amino acids. This CDR3 is CASSSPGTPGKATEETQYF. The CDR3 region has the DNA TGTGCCAGCAGTTCCCCAGGGACCCCGGGAAAGGCCACGGAAGAGACCCAGTACTTC.

Remarks on this clonotype: This may be a read error: a much more frequent sequence differs by one nucleotide. This chain links TRBV10-3 with TRBJ2-7; D is perhaps TRBD2 (5 bases). Germline values: CDR1 ENHRY, CDR2 SYGVKD. This CDR3 is 12 amino acids long. In DNA, the CDR3 is TGTGCCATCAGAGGACTCCTTTACGAGCAGAACTTC. It yields the protein CAIRGLLYEQNF.

Concerning this clonotype: This may be a read error: a much more frequent sequence differs by one nucleotide. A read error is likely, as this CDR3 ends without the conserved phenylalanine or tryptophan. The genes are TRBV4-1 and TRBJ2-6; either TRBD1 or TRBD2 may fit D (5 bases each). The CDR3 runs to 18 residues. Between the trimmed V and J ends, which lost 4 bases and 2 bases, there was a span of 18 bases. The germline V gene encodes CDR1 MGHRA and CDR2 YSYEKL. The CDR3 coding sequence is TGCGCCAGCAGCCTCATCCCCCGTCAGGGACCTGGGGCCAACGTCCTGACTTTA. Its translation is CASSLIPRQGPGANVLTL.

This clonotype occurred once. At one end the junction does not follow the germline gene, possibly because of a read error. The chain combines TRBV11-3 with TRBJ2-3, with 7 bases aligning to TRBD2. The CDR3 spans 18 residues. CDR1 and CDR2 from the germline V gene are SGHNT and YENEEA. The CDR3: CASSPGTNGRPSTDTQYF. The CDR3 DNA reads TGTGCCAGCAGCCCCGGGACTAACGGGAGACCTAGCACAGATACGCAATATTTT.

The chain combines TRBV5-6 with TRBJ1-3; D may be TRBD1 (5 bases). Germline V gene sequence: CDR1 SGHDT, CDR2 YYEEEE. V lost 1 base to trimming and J lost 2 bases, with 10 bases between them. There are 15 residues in the CDR3. This CDR3 is CASSLRGEAGNTIYF. CDR3 DNA: TGTGCCAGCAGCTTGCGGGGCGAAGCTGGAAACACCATATATTTT. The whole variable domain, remainder taken from reference TRBV5-6 and TRBJ1-3, is DAGVTQSPTHLIKTRGQQVTLRCSPKSGHDTVSWYQQALGQGPQFIFQYYEEEERQRGNFPDRFSGHQFPNYSSELNVNALLLGDSALYLCASSLRGEAGNTIYFGEGSWLTVV.

The table lists this clonotype with a few counts. A read error is possible here, since a much larger clone lies one base away. V is TRBV10-1 and J is TRBJ2-2; TRBD1 might be the D (6 bases). The CDR3 is 13 amino acids. Germline V gives CDR1 WNHNN, CDR2 SYGVQD (reference sequence). CDR3 sequence: CAGSHRVAGELFF. Written as DNA, the CDR3 is TGCGCCGGCAGTCACAGGGTTGCCGGGGAGCTGTTTTTT.

This clonotype was recorded once. The chain links TRBV6-1 to TRBJ2-7; 7 bases are a match to TRBD1. Germline-derived CDR1 and CDR2 are MNHNS and SASEGT. The length of the CDR3 is 14 residues. Trimming at V came to 11 bases and at J to 4 bases, leaving 14 bases not matched to a gene. In nucleotides, the CDR3 is TGTGCCTGCATGGAGAGGGGGCGTACTTACGAGCAGTACTTC. Amino acid sequence: CACMERGRTYEQYF.

J is TRBJ1-5 and V is TRBV2; TRBD1 aligns across 9 bases. The CDR3 has 18 residues. Per germline, CDR1 SNHLY and CDR2 FYNNEI. The V and J ends lost 4 bases and 0 bases, in that order; junction bases with no gene match: 10. The CDR3 here is CASSATGTGYYSNQPQHF. For the CDR3, the DNA is TGTGCCAGCAGTGCCACCGGGACAGGGTACTATAGCAATCAGCCCCAGCATTTT. The whole variable domain, filled in from reference TRBV2 and TRBJ1-5, reads EPEVTQTPSHQVTQMGQEVILRCVPISNHLYFYWYRQILGQKVEFLVSFYNNEISEKSEIFDDQFSVERPDGSNFTLKIRSTKLEDSAMYFCASSATGTGYYSNQPQHFGDGTRLSIL.

The rearrangement joins TRBV4-1 to TRBJ2-7; D is ambiguous. This CDR3 has 13 amino acids. V was clipped by 0 bases and J by 8 bases, with 11 bases between them. Germline V gives CDR1 MGHRA, CDR2 YSYEKL. CDR3 sequence: CASSQDQVRQQYF. CDR3 bases: TGCGCCAGCAGCCAAGATCAAGTCAGGCAGCAGTACTTC.

The chain links TRBV5-4 to TRBJ2-3, with D possibly TRBD2 on 6 matching bases. V lost 0 bases, J lost 14 bases, and 13 bases lay in between. The CDR3 spans 12 residues. Germline V gene sequence: CDR1 SGHNT, CDR2 YYREEE (reference sequence). CDR3 DNA: TGTGCCAGCAGCTTGGTGGGGGGTGCGCGGTATTTT. This translates into CASSLVGGARYF. Based on the CDR3 plus reference TRBV5-4 and TRBJ2-3, the full variable domain is ETGVTQSPTHLIKTRGQQVTLRCSSQSGHNTVSWYQQALGQGPQFIFQYYREEENGRGNFPPRFSGLQFPNYSSELNVNALELDDSALYLCASSLVGGARYFGPGTRLTVL.

In the case of this clonotype: Germline is not matched at one junction end, which may reflect a read error. The chain combines TRBV11-2 with TRBJ2-1; possible D gene TRBD2, 6 bases. Germline CDR1 reads SGHAT; CDR2 reads FQNNGV. This CDR3 has 17 residues. The CDR3 nucleotides read TGTGCAAGCAACTTAGTTCGTGACGGGGGAGCCTCGAATGAGCAGTTCTTC. Translating gives CASNLVRDGGASNEQFF.

As concerns this clonotype: This CDR3 is missing its conserved last phenylalanine or tryptophan, likely due to a read error. The rearrangement joins TRBV6-1 to TRBJ2-3, with TRBD2 identical over 12 bases. The CDR3 runs to 18 residues. The V gene's germline CDR1 is MNHNS and CDR2 SASEGT. Here the CDR3 reads CVSSYPTSGGGNTDTQYL. The CDR3 region has the DNA TGTGTCAGCAGTTATCCGACTAGCGGGGGAGGAAACACAGATACGCAGTATCTT.